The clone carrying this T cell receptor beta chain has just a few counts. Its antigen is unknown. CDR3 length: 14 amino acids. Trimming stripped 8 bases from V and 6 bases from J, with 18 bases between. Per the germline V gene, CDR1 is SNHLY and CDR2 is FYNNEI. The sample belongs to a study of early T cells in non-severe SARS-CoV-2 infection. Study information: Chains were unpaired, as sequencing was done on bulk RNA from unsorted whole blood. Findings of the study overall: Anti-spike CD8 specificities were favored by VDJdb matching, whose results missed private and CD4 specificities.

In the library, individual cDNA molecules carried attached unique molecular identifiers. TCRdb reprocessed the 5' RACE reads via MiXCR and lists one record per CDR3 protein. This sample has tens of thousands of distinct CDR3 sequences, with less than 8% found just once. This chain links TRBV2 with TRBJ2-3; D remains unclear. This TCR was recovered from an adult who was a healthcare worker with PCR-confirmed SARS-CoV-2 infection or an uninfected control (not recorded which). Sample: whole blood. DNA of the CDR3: TGTGCCAGCGTAGGGTTTTTCGGGCAGGATACGCAGTATTTT. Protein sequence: CASVGFFGQDTQYF.